This is a list of T cell receptor beta chains from one sample in a study of cytomegalovirus exposure and HLA in healthy donors. Assay: immunoSEQ multiplex PCR; the TCRdb copy retains only in-frame clones and omits some. The sample shows under 250,000 clones, about 80% of them seen only once. Input material: PBMCs. The receptors stem from a woman between 45 and 65 years old in good health and CMV-seropositive. Each CDR3 is given with its conserved first and last residue. The D gene is left open where the match is weak. Not all rows give a size; the values are once, few, many and, for expanded clones, a class.

j_call v_call d_call clone_size cdr3_length cdr3_nt cdr3_aa
TRBJ2-7 TRBV4-3 TRBD1 NA 15 TGCGCCAGCAGCCAAGGGACAGGGGGCCTCTACGAGCAGTACTTC CASSQGTGGLYEQYF
TRBJ1-4 TRBV6-5 TRBD1 NA 15 TGTGCCAGCAGTTACTCCGGGACAGGGGGTGAAAAACTGTTTTTT CASSYSGTGGEKLFF
TRBJ2-5 TRBV6-1 TRBD1 NA 16 TGTGCCAGCGGTGATTCCGGGACAGGGTTGGGAGAGACCCAGTACTTC CASGDSGTGLGETQYF
TRBJ1-5 TRBV9 NA NA 15 TGTGCCAGCAGCGTAGATGGGCATAGCAATCAGCCCCAGCATTTT CASSVDGHSNQPQHF
TRBJ1-1 TRBV27 NA NA 12 TGTGCCAGCCAGTCCCACAGCACTGAAGCTTTCTTT CASQSHSTEAFF
TRBJ2-7 TRBV7-2 TRBD2 NA 14 TGTGCCAGCAGCTTCGGGACTAGCGGTTACGAGCAGTACTTC CASSFGTSGYEQYF
TRBJ2-1 TRBV19 TRBD2 NA 13 TGTGCCAGTAGGAGCGGGGGGGCCAATGAGCAGTTCTTC CASRSGGANEQFF
TRBJ1-2 TRBV19 NA NA 19 TGTGCCAGTAGTATTATATTGATTATTCGGAAAGCTAGGAACTATGGCTACACCTTC CASSIILIIRKARNYGYTF
TRBJ1-4 TRBV6-1 NA NA 16 TGTGCCAGCAGTGAAATGGGGGCCGCAACTAATGAAAAACTGTTTTTT CASSEMGAATNEKLFF
TRBJ1-1 TRBV5-6 NA NA 13 TGTGCCAGCAGCTTTAGCGGAGACACTGAAGCTTTCTTT CASSFSGDTEAFF
TRBJ2-2 TRBV5-1 TRBD1 NA 17 TGCGCCAGCAGCCTAAGGGTGACAGGGGCCGACACCGGGGAGCTGTTTTTT CASSLRVTGADTGELFF
TRBJ1-2 TRBV29-1 TRBD1 NA 13 TGCAGCGTTGAGACAGGGCTTGCCTATGGCTACACCTTC CSVETGLAYGYTF
TRBJ2-1 TRBV5-8 NA NA 16 TGTGCCAGCAGCTTGCCCGGGGGTACTAGTCGCAATGAGCAGTTCTTC CASSLPGGTSRNEQFF
TRBJ2-2 TRBV30 TRBD2 NA 14 TGTGCCTGGAATGGGGACTATTCCACCGGGGAGCTGTTTTTT CAWNGDYSTGELFF
TRBJ1-2 TRBV7-8 TRBD1 NA 17 TGTGCCAGCAGCTTAGACCCGGTCACAGGGGCTCGTGGTGGCTACACCTTC CASSLDPVTGARGGYTF
TRBJ1-5 TRBV2 NA few 13 TGTGCCAGCAGTATCCAGGGGAATCAGCCCCAGCATTTT CASSIQGNQPQHF
TRBJ1-2 TRBV9 TRBD1 NA 13 TGTGCCAGCAGCGCAGGACAGGCCTATGGCTACACCTTC CASSAGQAYGYTF
TRBJ2-7 TRBV11-2 TRBD1 NA 15 TGTGCCAGCAGCTCATACCGGGACAGCTCCTACGAGCAGTACTTC CASSSYRDSSYEQYF
TRBJ1-4 TRBV5-3 NA few 14 TGTGCCAGAAGCTTCAGGAAAACTAATGAAAAACTGTTTTTT CARSFRKTNEKLFF
TRBJ2-3 TRBV28 NA NA 16 TGTGCCAGCAGTCACCAGGGGGCGGGAGGCACAGATACGCAGTATTTT CASSHQGAGGTDTQYF
TRBJ1-2 TRBV19 TRBD1 few 16 TGTGCCAGTAGTAAAGGACAGGGACGGTCCACGGATGGCTACACCTTC CASSKGQGRSTDGYTF
TRBJ1-1 TRBV7-9 NA NA 14 TGTGCCAGCAGCTTGGGGGCGGAGAGCACTGAAGCTTTCTTT CASSLGAESTEAFF
TRBJ2-1 TRBV11-3 NA NA 15 TGTGCCAGCAGCTTAGATTCCGGGACTTACAATGAGCAGTTCTTC CASSLDSGTYNEQFF
TRBJ2-2 TRBV14 NA NA 16 TGTGCCAGCAGCCAAGAGGGATTGAGACGCGGGGGGGAGCTGTTTTTT CASSQEGLRRGGELFF
TRBJ2-5 TRBV9 TRBD2 NA 16 TGTGCCAGCAGCCTACTGGGGGGGGAAGTTGTAGAGACCCAGTACTTC CASSLLGGEVVETQYF
TRBJ2-1 TRBV15 NA once 14 TGTGCCACCAGCAGAGCTGGAGGGAACAATGAGCAGTTCTTC CATSRAGGNNEQFF
TRBJ2-4 TRBV19 NA NA 15 TGTGCCAGTAGTACCGACACGATAGCCAAAAACATTCAGTACTTC CASSTDTIAKNIQYF
TRBJ1-1 TRBV7-2 NA NA 14 TGTGCCAGCAGCTTAGGGGGGGTCAGCACTGAAGCTTTCTTT CASSLGGVSTEAFF